Sequencing of this T cell receptor beta chain was carried out in a study of blood T cell repertoires in COVID-19. In the study overall: The United States, Italy and Spain provided the acute and convalescent COVID-19 samples. T cells, B-cell-depleted T cells, or PBMCs supplied cDNA or gDNA.

In the authors' workflow: Amplifying reference gene primers gave estimates of nucleated cell counts. Here immunoSEQ multiplex PCR was the method, and the copy in TCRdb shows in-frame clones only, minus some. V and J calls plus clone size are reproduced from that table; the DNA served to infer D and trimming. This table has around 250,000 clones, roughly 80% appearing once. CDR1 is LNHNV and CDR2 is YYDKDF in the germline V gene (reference sequence). J lost 4 bases, V lost 3 bases, and 1 base had no gene match. CDR3 size: 14 residues. V gene TRBV15 combines with J gene TRBJ2-2; 8 nucleotides match TRBD2. The sample comprised peripheral blood. This receptor was identified in a man in his 60s who had recovered from COVID-19. CDR3 sequence: CATSSGGVTGELFF. The CDR3 DNA follows: TGTGCCACCAGCAGCGGGGGGGTCACCGGGGAGCTGTTTTTT.